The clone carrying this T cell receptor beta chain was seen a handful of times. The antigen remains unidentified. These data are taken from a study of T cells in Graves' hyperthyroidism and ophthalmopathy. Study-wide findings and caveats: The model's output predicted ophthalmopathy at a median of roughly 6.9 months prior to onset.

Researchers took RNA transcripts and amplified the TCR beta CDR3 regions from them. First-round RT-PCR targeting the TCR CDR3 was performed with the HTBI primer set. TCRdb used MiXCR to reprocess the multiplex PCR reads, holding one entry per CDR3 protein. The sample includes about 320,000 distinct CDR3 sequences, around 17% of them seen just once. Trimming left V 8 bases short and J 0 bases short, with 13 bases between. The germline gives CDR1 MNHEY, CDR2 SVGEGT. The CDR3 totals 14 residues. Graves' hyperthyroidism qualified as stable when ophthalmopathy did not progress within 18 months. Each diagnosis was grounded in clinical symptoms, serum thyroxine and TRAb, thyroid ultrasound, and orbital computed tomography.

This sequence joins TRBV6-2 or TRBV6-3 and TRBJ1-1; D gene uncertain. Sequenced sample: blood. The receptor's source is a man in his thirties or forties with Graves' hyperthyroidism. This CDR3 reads CASEAGYLNTEAFF. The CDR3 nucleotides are TGTGCCAGCGAGGCTGGATACCTGAACACTGAAGCTTTCTTT.